One T cell receptor (beta chain) is described in this entry. Antigen: not known. The data were obtained in a study of T cells in tuberculosis. Study summary: IGRA-negative adolescents, IGRA-positive adolescents with latent tuberculosis and adults with active tuberculosis formed this South African cohort.

Losses at the gene ends were 4 bases for V and 4 bases for J; bases not matched to a gene: 6. CDR1 and CDR2 (germline): ENHRY, SYGVKD. The CDR3 is 14 amino acids. The sample's time point: new active TB diagnosis, blood taken before or within 7 days of starting treatment. Confirmation came from sputum smear and/or culture positivity for M. tuberculosis. Measured with immunoSEQ multiplex PCR; TCRdb has only the in-frame clones, and not every one. The sample includes about 53,000 clones, 90% to 95% of them seen just once. Study-level findings and limits: Shorter CDR3-alpha in active tuberculosis partly drove smaller distances.

V usage is TRBV10-3 and J usage is TRBJ1-2; 7 nucleotides match TRBD1. The sequence came from an adult with tuberculosis. Here the sequenced sample was PBMCs, taken at tuberculosis diagnosis. In DNA, the CDR3 is TGTGCCATCAGTGGGACAGGCTTCCCCTATGGCTACACCTTC. Translating gives CAISGTGFPYGYTF.